What follows are 25 T cell receptor beta chains derived from one specimen sequenced in a study of Ad26.COV2.S vaccination and SARS-CoV-2 variants. Measured with immunoSEQ multiplex PCR; TCRdb has only the in-frame clones, and not every one. The data show 240,000 or so clones, approximately 88% seen once. Treatment described: some 20 received Ad26.COV2.S at low or high dose, single or two shots; about 5 received placebo; per-sample allocation not given. Specimen acquisition occurred on day 63 following the initial vaccine or placebo injection. Here the sequenced sample was peripheral blood, taken in a trial of Ad26.COV2.S vaccine versus placebo. These receptors were collected from a person aged 18 to 65 who received the Ad26.COV2.S COVID-19 vaccine or a placebo.

The rearrangement joins TRBV6-5 to TRBJ1-1; no reliable D call. V gave up 2 bases and J gave up 2 bases, with 9 bases separating them. The CDR3 is 14 amino acids. CDR1 is MNHEY and CDR2 is SVGAGI in the germline V gene. The CDR3 sequence is CASSYRGSNTEAFF. Written as DNA, the CDR3 is TGTGCCAGCAGTTACCGCGGCAGTAACACTGAAGCTTTCTTT.

This chain links TRBV28 with TRBJ1-1; D gene uncertain. CDR1 and CDR2 from the germline V gene are MDHEN and SYDVKM. CDR3 size: 15 residues. The germline V and J ends were trimmed by 3 bases and 1 base, with 12 bases remaining between them. In DNA, the CDR3 is TGTGCCAGCAGTTTTCCCACTAATCCGAACACTGAAGCTTTCTTT. As protein: CASSFPTNPNTEAFF. Full variable domain (missing parts from reference TRBV28 and TRBJ1-1): DVKVTQSSRYLVKRTGEKVFLECVQDMDHENMFWYRQDPGLGLRLIYFSYDVKMKEKGDIPEGYSVSREKKERFSLILESASTNQTSMYLCASSFPTNPNTEAFFGQGTRLTVV.

CDR3 in DNA: TGTGCCATCAGTGAGGGGACTAGCGGGGGGTATGAGCAGTTCTTC. Amino acids: CAISEGTSGGYEQFF. The chain joins TRBV10-3 to TRBJ2-1; 15 bases fit TRBD2. The CDR3 sequence is 15 residues long. J was trimmed by 8 bases and V by 2 bases; bases with no gene match: 1. Germline values: CDR1 ENHRY, CDR2 SYGVKD.

V and J are TRBV4-2 and TRBJ2-1; 11 positions match TRBD2. V shed 4 bases, J shed 4 bases, and the junction held 6 bases outside the gene matches. Germline lookup yields CDR1 LGHNA and CDR2 YNFKEQ. CDR3 size: 16 residues. The CDR3 region is CASSLTLAGAYNEQFF. The CDR3 DNA is TGTGCCAGCAGCCTCACACTAGCGGGGGCATACAATGAGCAGTTCTTC.

The CDR3 loop is CASSDRGRTDTQYF. CDR3 DNA: TGTGCCAGCAGTGACCGGGGACGGACAGATACGCAGTATTTT. J is TRBJ2-3 and V is TRBV6-4; D is possibly TRBD1 or TRBD2 (5 bases each). The ends were cut back, 2 bases at V and 3 bases at J, with 9 bases in the middle. In germline, CDR1 is MRHNA, CDR2 SNTAGT. The CDR3 sequence is 14 residues long.

V gene TRBV6-5 combines with J gene TRBJ2-3, with D hard to call. The CDR3 sequence is 15 residues long. Trimming stripped 6 bases from V and 2 bases from J, with 15 bases between. Germline assignment: CDR1 MNHEY and CDR2 SVGAGI. In nucleotides, the CDR3 is TGTGCCAGCAGGCCAGCCTCCAGGTCCACAGATACGCAGTATTTT. It encodes CASRPASRSTDTQYF.

The chain joins TRBV4-3 to TRBJ2-7; possible D gene TRBD1, 5 bases. Trimming took off 5 bases at V and 2 bases at J, with 13 bases between the two ends. The CDR3 runs 14 residues. The germline V gene has CDR1 LGHNA and CDR2 YSLEER. CDR3 loop: CASSAQGHPYEQYF. DNA of the CDR3: TGCGCCAGCAGCGCCCAAGGACATCCCTACGAGCAGTACTTC.

This clone appeared a few times. The chain links TRBV28 to TRBJ1-2, with no clear D. This CDR3 has 12 amino acids. The germline V and J ends were trimmed by 7 bases and 4 bases, with 10 bases remaining between them. Germline loops: CDR1 MDHEN, CDR2 SYDVKM. CDR3 sequence (DNA): TGTGCCAGCACCCCCAGTGGCTATGGCTACACCTTC. Protein product: CASTPSGYGYTF.

The J gene is TRBJ2-1, the V gene TRBV6-2 or TRBV6-3; 9 nucleotides line up with TRBD1. CDR3 length: 13 residues. Looked up from germline, CDR1 is MNHEY and CDR2 is SVGEGT. The V and J ends lost 2 bases and 9 bases, in that order; junction bases with no gene match: 2. The CDR3 loop is CASSYPGQGEQFF. The CDR3 nucleotides read TGTGCCAGCAGTTACCCGGGACAGGGTGAGCAGTTCTTC.

J is TRBJ2-7 and V is TRBV7-6, with 8 bases that match TRBD2. The J segment lost 1 base and the V segment lost 5 bases, leaving 7 bases of the junction unmatched. The germline gives CDR1 SGHVS, CDR2 FNYEAQ. The CDR3 sequence is 15 residues long. The CDR3 here is CASSPQPSGSYEQYF. The CDR3 region has the DNA TGTGCCAGCAGCCCACAACCTAGCGGGTCCTACGAGCAGTACTTC.

The chain recombines TRBV30 with TRBJ1-2, with D tentatively TRBD1 (6 bases). The germline V and J ends were trimmed by 1 base and 4 bases, with 13 bases remaining between them. Germline-derived CDR1 and CDR2 are GTSNPN and SVGIG (reference sequence). This CDR3 has 14 residues. The CDR3 reads CAWSGDTTLYGYTF. The CDR3, as DNA: TGTGCCTGGAGTGGGGACACCACCCTCTATGGCTACACCTTC.

This rearrangement joins TRBV19 to TRBJ2-1, with 10 nucleotides matching TRBD2. The CDR3 loop spans 16 amino acids. Per the germline V gene, CDR1 is LNHDA and CDR2 is SQIVND (reference sequence). Trimming took 5 bases from V and 6 from J; bases not matched to a gene: 10. The CDR3 loop is CASSPWSGRALNEQFF. The DNA of the CDR3 is TGTGCCAGTAGTCCCTGGAGCGGGAGGGCCCTCAATGAGCAGTTCTTC. The full variable domain, with the rest looked up from reference TRBV19 and TRBJ2-1, is DGGITQSPKYLFRKEGQNVTLSCEQNLNHDAMYWYRQDPGQGLRLIYYSQIVNDFQKGDIAEGYSVSREKKESFPLTVTSAQKNPTAFYLCASSPWSGRALNEQFFGPGTRLTVL.

The chain uses TRBV27 and TRBJ2-1; 14 bases line up with TRBD2. The CDR3 extends over 16 amino acids. V shed 5 bases, J shed 8 bases, and the junction held 8 bases outside the gene matches. CDR1 is MNHEY and CDR2 is SMNVEV in the germline V gene (reference sequence). This CDR3 reads CASSPLTSGGAHEQFF. CDR3 in DNA: TGTGCCAGCAGTCCCCTGACTAGCGGGGGGGCCCATGAGCAGTTCTTC.

V usage is TRBV13 and J usage is TRBJ2-3; TRBD2 might be the D (6 bases). This CDR3 spans 13 amino acids. The germline gives CDR1 PRHDT, CDR2 FYEKMQ (reference sequence). V was trimmed by 7 bases and J by 2 bases, leaving 10 bases between them. CDR3 in DNA: TGTGCCAGCACCTCGGGGGTCACAGATACGCAGTATTTT. As protein: CASTSGVTDTQYF.

The chain employs TRBV5-6 and TRBJ1-6; D may be TRBD1 (6 bases). This CDR3 comprises 14 residues. The germline gives CDR1 SGHDT, CDR2 YYEEEE. Trimming cost V 2 bases and J 8 bases, with 11 bases left between them. The CDR3 bases are TGTGCCAGCAGCTTCGGGACATGGGATTCACCCCTCCACTTT. Its translation: CASSFGTWDSPLHF.

This chain links TRBV19 with TRBJ1-2; no definite D call. Trimming cost V 9 bases and J 7 bases, with 18 bases left between them. There are 13 residues in the CDR3. Germline V gene data show CDR1 as LNHDA and CDR2 as SQIVND (reference sequence). Here the CDR3 DNA reads TGTGCCAGCTCTAGGTTGGCCTATGCTGGCTACACCTTC. This encodes CASSRLAYAGYTF.

As regards this clone: Different DNA sequences within this sample yield the same CDR3. This chain links TRBV28 with TRBJ2-1; D is ambiguous. CDR1 and CDR2 from the germline V gene are MDHEN and SYDVKM. V shed 2 bases and J shed 7 bases, with 6 bases lying between them. CDR3 size: 12 residues. The CDR3 protein is CASSLVRNEQFF. The CDR3, as DNA: TGTGCCAGCAGTTTAGTTAGAAATGAGCAGTTCTTC. Variable domain in full (rest from reference TRBV28 and TRBJ2-1): DVKVTQSSRYLVKRTGEKVFLECVQDMDHENMFWYRQDPGLGLRLIYFSYDVKMKEKGDIPEGYSVSREKKERFSLILESASTNQTSMYLCASSLVRNEQFFGPGTRLTVL.

V and J are TRBV4-3 and TRBJ1-5; D is possibly TRBD1 (5 bases). V was shortened by 1 base and J by 1 base, with 8 bases between the two germline ends. CDR1 LGHNA and CDR2 YSLEER come from the germline V gene. The CDR3 contains 15 residues. CDR3: CASSQVRDSNQPQHF. The CDR3 DNA sequence: TGCGCCAGCAGCCAAGTAAGGGACAGCAATCAGCCCCAGCATTTT.

The gene calls are TRBV27 and TRBJ2-7, with TRBD2 as a possible D gene (8 bases). The ends were cut back, 7 bases at V and 5 bases at J, with 27 bases in the middle. Per the germline V gene, CDR1 is MNHEY and CDR2 is SMNVEV (reference sequence). The CDR3 has 17 amino acids. CDR3 amino acids: CASTQGGGTARYDEQYF. As DNA, the CDR3 is TGTGCCAGCACCCAAGGCGGGGGGACAGCTAGATACGACGAGCAGTACTTC.

The rearrangement uses TRBV3-1 (or the pseudogene TRBV3-2) and TRBJ2-3; D not certain. Germline V CDR1 and CDR2: LGHDT, YNNKEL (reference sequence). Trimming stripped 3 bases from V and 4 bases from J, with 8 bases between. This CDR3 comprises 13 residues. Written as DNA, the CDR3 is TGTGCCAGCAGCCAGGACCCCGCAGATACGCAGTATTTT. It codes for CASSQDPADTQYF.

The chain employs TRBV10-3 and TRBJ2-2; D remains unclear. Germline V gives CDR1 ENHRY, CDR2 SYGVKD. There are 12 residues in the CDR3. Trimming cost V 5 bases and J 6 bases, with 7 bases left between them. DNA of the CDR3: TGTGCCATCAGTCCCCTTTCCGGGGAGCTGTTTTTT. Its protein is CAISPLSGELFF.

The rearrangement uses TRBV15 and TRBJ2-1; 13 bases match TRBD2. The V gene end was trimmed by 1 base and the J gene end by 4 bases; junction bases not matched to a gene: 7. The germline CDR1 and CDR2 sequences are LNHNV and YYDKDF (reference sequence). This CDR3 contains 18 residues. CDR3 nucleotide sequence: TGTGCCACCAGCAGAGGCGGGACTAGCGGGATCAGATACAATGAGCAGTTCTTC. This sequence encodes CATSRGGTSGIRYNEQFF.

The chain couples TRBV5-4 to TRBJ2-7; no definite D call. Trimming took off 2 bases at V and 0 bases at J, with 6 bases between the two ends. The CDR3 totals 13 residues. CDR1 and CDR2 (germline): SGHNT, YYREEE (reference sequence). CDR3 protein: CASSFKDSYEQYF. CDR3 coding DNA: TGTGCCAGCAGCTTTAAGGACTCCTACGAGCAGTACTTC.

V and J are TRBV5-6 and TRBJ2-7, with D perhaps TRBD2 (6 bases). Trimming removed 5 bases from V and 5 bases from J, with 8 bases in between. CDR1 is SGHDT and CDR2 is YYEEEE in the germline V gene. This CDR3 is 11 amino acids long. The CDR3 DNA follows: TGTGCCAGCAGGTGGGAGGACGAGCAGTACTTC. Translated: CASRWEDEQYF. Variable domain in full (rest from reference TRBV5-6 and TRBJ2-7): DAGVTQSPTHLIKTRGQQVTLRCSPKSGHDTVSWYQQALGQGPQFIFQYYEEEERQRGNFPDRFSGHQFPNYSSELNVNALLLGDSALYLCASRWEDEQYFGPGTRLTVT.

The CDR3 sequence is CASNEDSHNSPLHF. For the CDR3, the DNA is TGTGCCAGCAACGAAGACAGTCATAATTCACCCCTCCACTTT. V and J are TRBV9 and TRBJ1-6; D is perhaps TRBD1 (5 bases). V gave up 6 bases and J gave up 5 bases, with 12 bases separating them. The CDR3 sequence is 14 residues long. CDR1 and CDR2 from the germline V gene are SGDLS and YYNGEE.